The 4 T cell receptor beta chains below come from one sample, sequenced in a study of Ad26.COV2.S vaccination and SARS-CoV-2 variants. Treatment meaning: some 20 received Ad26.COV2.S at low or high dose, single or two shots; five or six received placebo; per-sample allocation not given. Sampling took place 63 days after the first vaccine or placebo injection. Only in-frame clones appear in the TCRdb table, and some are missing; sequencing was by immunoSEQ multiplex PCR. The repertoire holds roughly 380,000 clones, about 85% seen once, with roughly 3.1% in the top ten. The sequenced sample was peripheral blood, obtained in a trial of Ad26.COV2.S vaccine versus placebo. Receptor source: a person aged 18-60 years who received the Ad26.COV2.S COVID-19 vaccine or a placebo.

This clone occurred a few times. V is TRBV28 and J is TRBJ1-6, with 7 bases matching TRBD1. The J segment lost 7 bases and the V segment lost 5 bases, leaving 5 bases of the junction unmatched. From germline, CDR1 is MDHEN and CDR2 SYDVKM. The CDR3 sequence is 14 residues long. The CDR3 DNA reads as TGTGCCAGCAGTCCAGGGGGGAGAAATTCACCCCTCCACTTT. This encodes CASSPGGRNSPLHF.

This CDR3 reads CASSAPGQGPGEQYF. The CDR3 nucleotides are TGTGCCAGCAGTGCACCGGGACAGGGGCCGGGGGAGCAGTACTTC. V usage is TRBV6-2 or TRBV6-3 and J usage is TRBJ2-7; TRBD1 matches at 10 bases. Germline values: CDR1 MNHEY, CDR2 SVGEGT. After removal of 5 bases from V and 7 bases from J, the junction contained 11 bases not matched to a gene. This CDR3 is built from 15 residues.

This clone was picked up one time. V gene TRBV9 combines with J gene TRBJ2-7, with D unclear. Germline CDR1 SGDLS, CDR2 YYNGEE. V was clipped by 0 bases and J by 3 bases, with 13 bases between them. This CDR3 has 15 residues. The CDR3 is CASSVGPAAVYEQYF. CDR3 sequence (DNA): TGTGCCAGCAGCGTAGGTCCGGCGGCGGTCTACGAGCAGTACTTC.

The CDR3 nucleotides are TGTGCCAGCAACCACGGCCCGAACACTGAAGCTTTCTTT. Translating gives CASNHGPNTEAFF. The rearrangement joins TRBV6-5 to TRBJ1-1; no clear D. Germline V gene data show CDR1 as MNHEY and CDR2 as SVGAGI. The CDR3 runs 13 residues. The V gene lost 7 bases and the J gene lost 1 base, with 10 bases spanning the gap.